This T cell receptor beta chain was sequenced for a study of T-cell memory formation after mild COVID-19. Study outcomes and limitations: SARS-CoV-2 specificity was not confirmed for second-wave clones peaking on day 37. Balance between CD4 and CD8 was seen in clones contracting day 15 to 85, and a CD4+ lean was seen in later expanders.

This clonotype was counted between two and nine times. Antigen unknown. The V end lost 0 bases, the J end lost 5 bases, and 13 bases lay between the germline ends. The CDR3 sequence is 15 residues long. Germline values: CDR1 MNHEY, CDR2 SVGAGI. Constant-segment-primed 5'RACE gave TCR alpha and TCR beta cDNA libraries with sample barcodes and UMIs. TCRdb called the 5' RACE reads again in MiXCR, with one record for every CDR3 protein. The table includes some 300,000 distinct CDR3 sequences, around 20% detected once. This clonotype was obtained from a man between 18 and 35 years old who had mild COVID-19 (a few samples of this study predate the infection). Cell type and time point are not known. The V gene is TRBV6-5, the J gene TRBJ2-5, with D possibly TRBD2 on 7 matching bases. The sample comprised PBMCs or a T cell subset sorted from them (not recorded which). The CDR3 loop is CASSYSGGGGETQYF. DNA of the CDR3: TGTGCCAGCAGTTACTCTGGGGGGGGCGGGGAGACCCAGTACTTC.